This record looks at one T cell receptor beta chain sequence and its context. Original processing methods: Nucleated cell counts were estimated from reference gene primer amplification. The protocol was immunoSEQ multiplex PCR, while the TCRdb copy is restricted to in-frame clones and leaves out a portion. The D gene and trimming were derived from the DNA, and the V and J assignments and clone size from that table. The repertoire includes some 250,000 clones, over 65% of them detected once, and about 3.5% sits in the top ten. The CDR3 runs 14 residues. V was shortened by 0 bases and J by 3 bases, with 10 bases between the two germline ends. Germline V lookup: CDR1 SGHDT, CDR2 YYEEEE. These data are taken from a study of blood T cell repertoires in COVID-19. Turning to the study itself: Researchers got acute and convalescent COVID-19 samples from the United States, Italy and Spain. PBMCs, B-cell-depleted T cells, or T cells provided the cDNA or gDNA that made up the material.

The chain joins TRBV5-6 to TRBJ2-7; possibly TRBD1 for D (6 bases). The TCR originated in an elderly woman with acute or convalescent COVID-19. Sequenced input: peripheral blood. The CDR3 spells CASSLAQGLYEQYF. CDR3 nucleotides: TGTGCCAGCAGCTTGGCCCAGGGGCTCTACGAGCAGTACTTC.